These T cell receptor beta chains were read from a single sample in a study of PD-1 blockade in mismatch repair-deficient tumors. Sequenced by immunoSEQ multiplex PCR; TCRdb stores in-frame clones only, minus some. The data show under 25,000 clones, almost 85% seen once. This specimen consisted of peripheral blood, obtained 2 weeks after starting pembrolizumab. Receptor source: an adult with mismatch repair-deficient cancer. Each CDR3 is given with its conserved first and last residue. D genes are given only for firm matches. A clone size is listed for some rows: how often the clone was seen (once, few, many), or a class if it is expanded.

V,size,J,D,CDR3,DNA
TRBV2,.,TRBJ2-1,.,CASNLRGTAYNEQFF,TGTGCCAGCAACCTTAGGGGGACTGCCTACAATGAGCAGTTCTTC
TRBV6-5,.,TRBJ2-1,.,CASSYGQAYNEQFF,TGTGCCAGCAGTTACGGTCAGGCGTACAATGAGCAGTTCTTC
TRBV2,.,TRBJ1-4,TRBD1,CASKDRAGEEKLFF,TGTGCCAGCAAAGACAGGGCGGGAGAGGAAAAACTGTTTTTT
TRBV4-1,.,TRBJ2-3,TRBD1,CASSQDIDRGKRDTQYF,TGCGCCAGCAGCCAAGATATCGACAGGGGGAAGAGAGATACGCAGTATTTT
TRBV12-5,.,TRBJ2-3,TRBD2,CARRLAGGDTQYF,TGTGCTAGGCGACTAGCGGGAGGGGATACGCAGTATTTT
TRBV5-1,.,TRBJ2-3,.,CASTQGSTDTQYF,TGCGCCAGCACCCAAGGGAGCACAGATACGCAGTATTTT
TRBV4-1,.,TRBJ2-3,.,CASSQEARPSTDTQYF,TGCGCCAGCAGCCAAGAGGCTAGACCTAGCACAGATACGCAGTATTTT
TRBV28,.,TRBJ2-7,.,CASSLPPRIRGPSSYEQYF,TGTGCCAGCAGTTTACCTCCCAGGATTCGAGGTCCGAGTTCCTACGAGCAGTACTTC
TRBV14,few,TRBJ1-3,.,CASSHDVSGNTIYF,TGTGCCAGCAGCCACGATGTCTCTGGAAACACCATATATTTT
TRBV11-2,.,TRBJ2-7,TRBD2,CASSLNPAGPYEQYF,TGTGCCAGCAGCTTAAATCCAGCGGGGCCCTACGAGCAGTACTTC
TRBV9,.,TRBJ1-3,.,CASSVATQGVGNTIYF,TGTGCCAGCAGCGTAGCAACGCAGGGCGTTGGAAACACCATATATTTT
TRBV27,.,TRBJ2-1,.,CASSSVGGYNEQFF,TGTGCCAGCAGTTCGGTGGGGGGCTACAATGAGCAGTTCTTC
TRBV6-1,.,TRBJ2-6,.,CASSEGGSGANVLTF,TGTGCCAGCAGTGAAGGGGGCTCTGGGGCCAACGTCCTGACTTTC
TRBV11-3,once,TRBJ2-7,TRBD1,CASSSTGTGKYEQYF,TGTGCCAGCAGCTCCACCGGGACAGGGAAATACGAGCAGTACTTC
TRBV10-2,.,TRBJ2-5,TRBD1,CASSERTGGRETQYF,TGCGCCAGCAGTGAACGGACAGGGGGGCGAGAGACCCAGTACTTC
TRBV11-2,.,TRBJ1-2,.,CASSLDYRRYGYTF,TGTGCCAGCAGCTTAGATTACAGGCGGTATGGCTACACCTTC
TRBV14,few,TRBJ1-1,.,CASSKSVGTEAFF,TGTGCCAGCAGCAAGTCGGTCGGCACTGAAGCTTTCTTT
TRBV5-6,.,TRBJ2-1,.,CASSLVREQFF,TGTGCCAGCAGCCTGGTGCGGGAGCAGTTCTTC
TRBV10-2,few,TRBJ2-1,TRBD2,CASNGGSSYNEQFF,TGCGCCAGCAACGGCGGGAGCTCCTACAATGAGCAGTTCTTC
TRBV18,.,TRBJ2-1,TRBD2,CASSPLASGASYNEQFF,TGTGCCAGCTCACCATTGGCTAGCGGGGCCTCCTACAATGAGCAGTTCTTC
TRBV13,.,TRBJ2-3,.,CASSPQSDTQYF,TGTGCCAGCAGCCCCCAATCAGATACGCAGTATTTT
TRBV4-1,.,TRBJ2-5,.,CASSQQGGLQETQYF,TGCGCCAGCAGCCAACAGGGGGGTTTACAAGAGACCCAGTACTTC
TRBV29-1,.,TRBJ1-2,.,CSVEEGFYGYTF,TGCAGCGTTGAGGAGGGATTCTATGGCTACACCTTC
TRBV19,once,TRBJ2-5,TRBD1,CASSVPGQGARETQYF,TGTGCCAGTAGTGTTCCGGGACAGGGGGCCCGAGAGACCCAGTACTTC
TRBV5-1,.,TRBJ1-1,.,CASSLGSRDTEAFF,TGCGCCAGCAGCTTGGGCAGTCGGGACACTGAAGCTTTCTTT
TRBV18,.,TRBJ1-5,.,CASSPRQQQEPQHF,TGTGCCAGCTCACCGAGACAGCAGCAAGAGCCCCAGCATTTT
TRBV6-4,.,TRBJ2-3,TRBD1,CASSSGTGGTDTQYF,TGTGCCAGCAGTAGCGGGACAGGGGGCACAGATACGCAGTATTTT
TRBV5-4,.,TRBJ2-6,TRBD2,CASSGGTSGYGNSGANVLTF,TGTGCCAGCAGCGGCGGGACTAGCGGGTACGGCAACTCTGGGGCCAACGTCCTGACTTTC
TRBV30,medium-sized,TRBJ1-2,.,CAWRIPLLVGYTF,TGTGCCTGGAGGATACCCCTCCTTGTAGGCTACACCTTC
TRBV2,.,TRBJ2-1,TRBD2,CASSSLAGYNEQFF,TGTGCCAGCAGTTCACTAGCGGGGTACAATGAGCAGTTCTTC
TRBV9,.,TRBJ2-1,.,CASSVGGVHNEQFF,TGTGCCAGCAGCGTAGGAGGAGTTCACAATGAGCAGTTCTTC
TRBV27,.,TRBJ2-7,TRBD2,CASSLGTSGNSYEQYF,TGTGCCAGCAGTTTAGGGACTAGCGGGAATTCCTACGAGCAGTACTTC
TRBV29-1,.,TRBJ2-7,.,CSAETGSYEQYF,TGCAGCGCCGAGACGGGTTCCTACGAGCAGTACTTC
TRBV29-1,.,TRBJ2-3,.,CSTFRGWDTDTQYF,TGCAGTACATTCCGGGGGTGGGACACAGATACGCAGTATTTT
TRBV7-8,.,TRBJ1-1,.,CASSFYRVSLMNTEAFF,TGTGCCAGCAGCTTTTACAGGGTATCCCTAATGAACACTGAAGCTTTCTTT
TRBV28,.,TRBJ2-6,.,CASSFLGNSGANVLTF,TGTGCCAGCAGTTTCTTGGGCAACTCTGGGGCCAACGTCCTGACTTTC
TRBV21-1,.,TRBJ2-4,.,CASSHLLFRIQYF,TGTGCCAGCAGCCATCTTCTGTTTCGCATTCAGTACTTC
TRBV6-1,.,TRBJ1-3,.,CASKEGTGNTIYF,TGTGCCAGCAAGGAGGGAACCGGAAACACCATATATTTT
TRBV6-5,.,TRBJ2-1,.,CASSYSRLSYNEQFF,TGTGCCAGCAGTTACTCGAGGCTCTCCTACAATGAGCAGTTCTTC
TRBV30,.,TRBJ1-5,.,CAWSPRRAGNQPQHF,TGTGCCTGGAGTCCCAGGAGGGCGGGCAATCAGCCCCAGCATTTT
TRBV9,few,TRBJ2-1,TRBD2,CASSVSGRASDEQFF,TGTGCCAGCAGCGTAAGCGGGAGGGCCAGCGATGAGCAGTTCTTC
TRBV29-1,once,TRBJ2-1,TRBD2,CSVETSGRSYNEQFF,TGCAGCGTAGAAACTAGCGGCCGCTCCTACAATGAGCAGTTCTTC
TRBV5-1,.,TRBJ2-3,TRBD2,CASSLLAGVTDTQYF,TGCGCCAGCAGCTTGTTAGCGGGAGTGACAGATACGCAGTATTTT
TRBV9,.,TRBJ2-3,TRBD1,CASSVGTGHTDTQYF,TGTGCCAGCAGCGTAGGGACAGGGCACACAGATACGCAGTATTTT
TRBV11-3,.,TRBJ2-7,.,CASSPMTVSYEQYF,TGTGCCAGCAGCCCGATGACAGTGTCCTACGAGCAGTACTTC
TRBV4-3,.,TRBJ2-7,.,CASSQDVFGGGSYEQYF,TGCGCCAGCAGCCAAGATGTCTTTGGCGGAGGCTCCTACGAGCAGTACTTC
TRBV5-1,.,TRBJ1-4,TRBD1,CASSLVGDRVATNEKLFF,TGCGCCAGCAGCTTGGTGGGAGACAGGGTTGCAACTAATGAAAAACTGTTTTTT
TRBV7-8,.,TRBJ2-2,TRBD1,CASSTEGQSNTGELFF,TGTGCCAGCAGCACCGAGGGACAGTCGAACACCGGGGAGCTGTTTTTT
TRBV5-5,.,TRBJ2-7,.,CASSRGAGSYEQYF,TGTGCCAGCAGCCGCGGGGCGGGTTCCTACGAGCAGTACTTC
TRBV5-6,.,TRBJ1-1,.,CASSFVRGEAFF,TGTGCCAGCAGCTTTGTGCGGGGGGAAGCTTTCTTT
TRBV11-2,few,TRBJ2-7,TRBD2,CASSILAVSSYEQYF,TGTGCCAGCAGCATACTAGCGGTCAGCTCCTACGAGCAGTACTTC
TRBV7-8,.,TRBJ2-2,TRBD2,CASSLALAGGAGELFF,TGTGCCAGCAGCTTAGCCCTAGCGGGAGGTGCCGGGGAGCTGTTTTTT
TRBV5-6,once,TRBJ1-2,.,CASSLGAGANGYTF,TGTGCCAGCAGCTTGGGTGCGGGGGCGAATGGCTACACCTTC
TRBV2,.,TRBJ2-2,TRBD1,CASSLQGLSNTGELFF,TGTGCCAGCAGCTTACAGGGGTTATCGAACACCGGGGAGCTGTTTTTT
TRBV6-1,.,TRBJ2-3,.,CASSDPGDGTDTQYF,TGTGCCAGCAGTGATCCTGGGGACGGCACAGATACGCAGTATTTT
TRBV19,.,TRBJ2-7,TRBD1,CASSVGQGGYEQYF,TGTGCCAGTAGTGTGGGACAGGGAGGGTACGAGCAGTACTTC
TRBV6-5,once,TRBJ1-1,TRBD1,CASSSGQGGHTEAFF,TGTGCCAGCAGTTCGGGACAGGGGGGGCATACTGAAGCTTTCTTT